These 26 T cell receptor beta chains share one sample of origin, sequenced in a study of T cell changes during pregnancy in multiple sclerosis. Method: immunoSEQ multiplex PCR; TCRdb's copy keeps in-frame clones and lacks some. The table shows some 49,000 clones, with nearly 90% occurring only once. The source was peripheral blood, collected after pregnancy. These receptors came from a female donor in good health, enrolled as a control in a pregnancy study.

The V and J genes are TRBV5-1 and TRBJ2-5; D perhaps matches TRBD1 (5 bases). The CDR3 totals 15 residues. Trimming took 0 bases from V and 5 from J, leaving 14 bases between them. The germline V gene encodes CDR1 SGHRS and CDR2 YFSETQ. The CDR3 region has the DNA TGCGCCAGCAGCTTGGATCTTTCAGGGCGGGAGACCCAGTACTTC. It yields the protein CASSLDLSGRETQYF.

The V and J genes are TRBV5-1 and TRBJ1-2, with TRBD1 matching 11 bases. The CDR3 loop spans 14 amino acids. The junction had 6 bases not matched to a gene; V was cut back by 5 bases and J by 6 bases. Germline CDR1 SGHRS, CDR2 YFSETQ. CDR3 protein: CASRGTGGIDGYTF. The CDR3 DNA reads TGCGCCAGCAGGGGGACAGGGGGGATCGATGGCTACACCTTC. Full variable domain (remainder filled in from reference TRBV5-1 and TRBJ1-2): KAGVTQTPRYLIKTRGQQVTLSCSPISGHRSVSWYQQTPGQGLQFLFEYFSETQRNKGNFPGRFSGRQFSNSRSEMNVSTLELGDSALYLCASRGTGGIDGYTFGSGTRLTVV.

The V and J genes are TRBV6-1 and TRBJ2-7; TRBD1 agrees at 8 bases. CDR1 and CDR2 from the germline V gene are MNHNS and SASEGT. The CDR3 spans 14 residues. After removal of 7 bases from V and 2 bases from J, the junction contained 7 bases not matched to a gene. DNA for the CDR3: TGTGCCAGCAACCGGGACAGGAGAACCTACGAGCAGTACTTC. Residues: CASNRDRRTYEQYF.

The chain links TRBV19 to TRBJ2-7; unclear D gene. The germline V gene encodes CDR1 LNHDA and CDR2 SQIVND (reference sequence). The germline V and J ends were trimmed by 8 bases and 5 bases, with 13 bases remaining between them. CDR3 length: 12 residues. CDR3 in amino acids: CASSIRGNEQYF. The CDR3 DNA reads TGTGCCAGTTCTATACGAGGCAACGAGCAGTACTTC.

This clone was counted a single time. The chain has TRBV28 and TRBJ2-7; tentative D call: TRBD2 (6 bases). CDR3 length equals 15 residues. Per germline, CDR1 MDHEN and CDR2 SYDVKM. V lost 1 base and J 7 bases, leaving 17 bases between the germline ends. This CDR3 is CASSLSQAGTWEQYF. CDR3 in DNA: TGTGCCAGCAGTTTATCACAGGCGGGAACTTGGGAGCAGTACTTC.

This sequence joins TRBV5-5 and TRBJ1-2; D might be TRBD1 (5 bases). Germline values: CDR1 SGHKS, CDR2 YYEKEE (reference sequence). The V and J ends lost 4 bases and 1 base respectively, with 11 bases between them. This CDR3 region has 14 residues. CDR3 sequence: CASSATGYNYGYTF. CDR3 DNA sequence: TGTGCCAGCAGCGCTACAGGATATAACTATGGCTACACCTTC.

The gene calls are TRBV9 and TRBJ2-3; a possible D gene is TRBD2 (6 bases). CDR3 length equals 13 residues. V lost 4 bases and J 6 bases, leaving 12 bases between the germline ends. The germline gives CDR1 SGDLS, CDR2 YYNGEE. The CDR3 region is CASSLGTWDTQYF. CDR3 in DNA: TGTGCCAGCAGCTTGGGGACTTGGGATACGCAGTATTTT.

The chain combines TRBV5-4 with TRBJ2-4, with 7 bases that match TRBD1. V shed 0 bases and J 14 bases; nucleotides not matched to a gene: 8. The CDR3 has 13 amino acids. Germline lookup yields CDR1 SGHNT and CDR2 YYREEE (reference sequence). In DNA form, the CDR3 reads TGTGCCAGCAGCTTGGCGAACCCCGGGACAGAGTACTTC. Its translation is CASSLANPGTEYF.

The genes are TRBV7-2 and TRBJ1-1; possible D gene TRBD1, 6 bases. Germline-derived CDR1 and CDR2 are SGHTA and FQGNSA. The CDR3 sequence is 14 residues long. V was shortened by 3 bases and J by 6 bases, with 14 bases between the two germline ends. The chain's CDR3 is CASSFTGTYPEAFF. The DNA for the CDR3 is TGTGCCAGCAGCTTTACAGGGACGTACCCTGAAGCTTTCTTT. Full variable domain (missing parts from reference TRBV7-2 and TRBJ1-1): GAGVSQSPSNKVTEKGKDVELRCDPISGHTALYWYRQSLGQGLEFLIYFQGNSAPDKSGLPSDRFSAERTGGSVSTLTIQRTQQEDSAVYLCASSFTGTYPEAFFGQGTRLTVV.

The chain combines TRBV10-3 with TRBJ2-3; 9 nucleotides align to TRBD2. The germline gives CDR1 ENHRY, CDR2 SYGVKD. The V gene end was trimmed by 11 bases and the J gene end by 4 bases; junction bases not matched to a gene: 13. There are 15 residues in the CDR3. CDR3 coding DNA: TGTGCCTCCCATCCTGCAGCGGGGGGTTCAGATACGCAGTATTTT. Its translation: CASHPAAGGSDTQYF.

The J gene is TRBJ2-5, the V gene TRBV7-8; 10 nucleotides align to TRBD2. The tail of the sequence fits TRBJ2-7 better, so the J call may be wrong. Looked up from germline, CDR1 is SGHVS and CDR2 is FQNEAQ. CDR3 size: 17 residues. CDR3 DNA sequence: TGTGCCAGCAGCTTAGGGCGGGTTCTAGCGGGAGCCCACGAGCAGTACTTC. Amino acid sequence: CASSLGRVLAGAHEQYF.

The rearrangement links TRBV28 to TRBJ1-2, with D hard to call. Trimming cost V 7 bases and J 4 bases, with 13 bases left between them. The CDR3 is made up of 13 amino acids. The V gene's germline CDR1 is MDHEN and CDR2 SYDVKM. As DNA, the CDR3 is TGTGCCAGCAATACCCCCCCAGTCTATGGCTACACCTTC. Residues: CASNTPPVYGYTF.

The chain recombines TRBV7-6 with TRBJ2-5; 9 bases align to TRBD1. The ends lost 6 bases at V and 1 base at J; junction bases unmatched: 3. Germline V lookup: CDR1 SGHVS, CDR2 FNYEAQ. This CDR3 is built from 14 residues. This chain's CDR3 is CASSSTGGQETQYF. CDR3 DNA sequence: TGTGCCAGCAGTTCGACAGGGGGCCAAGAGACCCAGTACTTC.

The genes are TRBV5-4 and TRBJ1-2, with D possibly TRBD1 on 5 matching bases. V gave up 1 base and J gave up 8 bases, with 24 bases separating them. CDR1 and CDR2 (germline): SGHNT, YYREEE (reference sequence). This CDR3 is built from 17 residues. The CDR3 loop reads CASSLRGKPGRLAGYTF. The CDR3, as DNA: TGTGCCAGCAGCTTGCGGGGGAAGCCAGGACGATTGGCAGGCTACACCTTC.

This clone has a single count. The chain couples TRBV28 to TRBJ1-1, with 9 bases identical to TRBD1. Unmatched junction bases numbered 3, after V lost 6 bases and J lost 1 base. CDR1 and CDR2 from the germline V gene are MDHEN and SYDVKM. CDR3 size: 14 residues. DNA for the CDR3: TGTGCCAGCAGACAGGGGGCGGGGAACACTGAAGCTTTCTTT. It codes for CASRQGAGNTEAFF.

The gene calls are TRBV6-1 and TRBJ2-3, with 12 bases aligning to TRBD2. CDR1 is MNHNS and CDR2 is SASEGT in the germline V gene. This CDR3 is built from 16 residues. V lost 4 bases to trimming and J lost 5 bases; unmatched junction nucleotides: 7. The CDR3 DNA reads TGTGCCAGCAGTGTGCAACCTAGCGGGAGGGGAGATACGCAGTATTTT. Protein sequence: CASSVQPSGRGDTQYF.

The V gene is TRBV5-4, the J gene TRBJ1-4; D call uncertain. The CDR3 has 13 residues. The germline V gene has CDR1 SGHNT and CDR2 YYREEE (reference sequence). V was trimmed by 4 bases and J by 8 bases, leaving 12 bases between them. CDR3 sequence: CASSPSPGEKLFF. The CDR3 nucleotides read TGTGCCAGCAGCCCCTCGCCTGGCGAAAAACTGTTTTTT.

As concerns this clone: At the DNA level, this CDR3 is encoded by other sequences in the same sample as well. The gene calls are TRBV27 and TRBJ1-1; possible D gene TRBD1, 5 bases. Germline V gene sequence: CDR1 MNHEY, CDR2 SMNVEV (reference sequence). V lost 5 bases, J lost 1 base, and 8 bases lay in between. The CDR3 is made up of 13 amino acids. CDR3 residues: CASSLGGNTEAFF. The CDR3 nucleotides read TGTGCCAGCAGTCTGGGGGGGAACACTGAAGCTTTCTTT.

The rearrangement links TRBV5-1 to TRBJ1-1; possible D gene TRBD1, 6 bases. Trimming stripped 8 bases from V and 1 base from J, with 18 bases between. Germline CDR1 SGHRS, CDR2 YFSETQ. The CDR3 length is 15 residues. The CDR3 loop is CASPPPGHQNTEAFF. The CDR3 DNA sequence: TGCGCCAGTCCCCCCCCGGGACACCAGAACACTGAAGCTTTCTTT.

The genes are TRBV9 and TRBJ1-6; D is uncertain. The CDR3 spans 15 residues. Per germline, CDR1 SGDLS and CDR2 YYNGEE. The V gene lost 4 bases and the J gene lost 2 bases, with 10 bases spanning the gap. DNA of the CDR3: TGTGCCAGCAGCCCCGGGAGGGCCTATAATTCACCCCTCCACTTT. It is translated as CASSPGRAYNSPLHF.

The V gene is TRBV27, the J gene TRBJ2-1; 9 bases align to TRBD2. This CDR3 is 15 amino acids long. V was clipped by 1 base and J by 5 bases; unmatched bases: 3. Germline CDR1 reads MNHEY; CDR2 reads SMNVEV (reference sequence). The CDR3 DNA reads TGTGCCAGCAGTTTATTAGCGGGAGTACACAATGAGCAGTTCTTC. Translated: CASSLLAGVHNEQFF.

The gene calls are TRBV18 and TRBJ1-6; TRBD1 matches at 9 bases. The CDR3 runs 15 residues. V was pared by 0 bases and J by 10 bases, with 4 bases of the junction left unmatched. Germline lookup yields CDR1 KGHSH and CDR2 LQKENI. CDR3 nucleotide sequence: TGTGCCAGCTCACCACCGACAGGGGGAAGGTCACCCCTCCACTTT. Residues: CASSPPTGGRSPLHF. Supplemented by reference TRBV18 and TRBJ1-6, the full variable domain reads NAGVMQNPRHLVRRRGQEARLRCSPMKGHSHVYWYRQLPEEGLKFMVYLQKENIIDESGMPKERFSAEFPKEGPSILRIQQVVRGDSAAYFCASSPPTGGRSPLHFGNGTRLTVT.

The chain carries TRBV14 and TRBJ1-5, with 8 bases identical to TRBD1. Germline V gives CDR1 SGHDN, CDR2 FVKESK. This CDR3 is 15 amino acids long. Unmatched junction bases numbered 3, after V lost 4 bases and J lost 1 base. CDR3 protein: CASSPGQGSNQPQHF. The CDR3 nucleotides are TGTGCCAGCAGCCCCGGACAGGGAAGCAATCAGCCCCAGCATTTT.

V and J are TRBV2 and TRBJ2-7; 8 bases line up with TRBD1. The CDR3 length is 17 residues. Germline CDR1 reads SNHLY; CDR2 reads FYNNEI. V shed 5 bases, J shed 7 bases, and the junction held 19 bases outside the gene matches. The CDR3 loop is CASSPGQASHPLLEQYF. CDR3 in DNA: TGTGCCAGCAGTCCGGGACAGGCATCACACCCACTTCTGGAGCAGTACTTC. Supplemented by reference TRBV2 and TRBJ2-7, the full variable domain reads EPEVTQTPSHQVTQMGQEVILRCVPISNHLYFYWYRQILGQKVEFLVSFYNNEISEKSEIFDDQFSVERPDGSNFTLKIRSTKLEDSAMYFCASSPGQASHPLLEQYFGPGTRLTVT.

In this sample, this clone turned up a few times. The chain links TRBV11-3 to TRBJ2-1, with 7 bases matching TRBD2. Looked up from germline, CDR1 is SGHNT and CDR2 is YENEEA. The junction had 3 bases not matched to a gene; V was cut back by 0 bases and J by 4 bases. The CDR3 is 15 residues long. In DNA form, the CDR3 reads TGTGCCAGCAGCTTAGAGCCGGGAGGTTACAATGAGCAGTTCTTC. It specifies CASSLEPGGYNEQFF. The whole variable domain, remainder taken from reference TRBV11-3 and TRBJ2-1, is EAGVVQSPRYKIIEKKQPVAFWCNPISGHNTLYWYLQNLGQGPELLIRYENEEAVDDSQLPKDRFSAERLKGVDSTLKIQPAELGDSAVYLCASSLEPGGYNEQFFGPGTRLTVL.

V usage is TRBV28 and J usage is TRBJ1-1; TRBD1 matches 9 bases. The CDR3 is 15 amino acids. Losses at the gene ends were 6 bases for V and 4 bases for J; bases not matched to a gene: 9. CDR1 is MDHEN and CDR2 is SYDVKM in the germline V gene. The CDR3, as DNA: TGTGCCAGCAGCATCTCCGGGACAGGGTCCACTGAAGCTTTCTTT. Amino acids: CASSISGTGSTEAFF.